Presented here are 11 T cell receptor delta chains from one specimen sequenced in a study of delta chains in infants with herpesvirus infections. PBMC RNA was reverse transcribed using gamma-chain- and delta-chain-specific primers. With CATT, TCRdb re-called clones from the RT-PCR reads. Of approximately 1,500 delta-chain clones listed, 28% were seen once; the top ten hold around 9.9%. The input for sequencing was peripheral blood, taken at time point 3 of longitudinal follow-up. The origin of the receptors is a human donor who was a Ugandan infant, either HIV-exposed or HIV-unexposed (not recorded which).

CDR3 in DNA: TGTGCTCTTGGGGAACACTTACGGTCCTTCATCTTTACTGGGGGTCCCTACACCGATAAACTCATCTTT. Translation: CALGEHLRSFIFTGGPYTDKLIF. The chain links TRDV1 to TRDJ1, with 8 bases lining up with TRDD3. This CDR3 region has 23 residues. Germline CDR1 TSWWSYY, CDR2 QGS. J was trimmed by 0 bases and V by 1 base; bases with no gene match: 25.

Concerning this clone: A much larger clonotype is one base distant, so this may be a read error. The gene calls are TRDV2 and TRDJ1; TRDD2 agrees at 7 bases. Trimming at V came to 0 bases and at J to 1 base, leaving 13 bases not matched to a gene. The CDR3 loop spans 18 amino acids. Per germline, CDR1 GEAIGNYY and CDR2 EKD. The CDR3 DNA sequence: TGTGCCTGTGACACCGTTCCTACCCCGGAGGGAAGCACCGATAAACTCATCTTT. Translating gives CACDTVPTPEGSTDKLIF.

Comments on this clone: Other DNA sequences in this specimen translate into the identical CDR3. The CDR3 here is CALGESESSYRLLVIGSGDKLIF. Here the CDR3 DNA reads TGTGCTCTTGGGGAATCCGAGTCTTCTTACCGATTACTGGTGATCGGATCGGGCGATAAACTCATCTTT. The chain is built from TRDV1 and TRDJ1; tentative D call: TRDD3 (5 bases). The CDR3 covers 23 residues. The V gene lost 2 bases and the J gene lost 4 bases, with 38 bases spanning the gap. Per germline, CDR1 TSWWSYY and CDR2 QGS.

By share, this clone counts as large. This sequence joins TRDV1 and TRDJ1; D possibly corresponds to TRDD3 (7 bases). V lost 1 base to trimming and J lost 1 base, with 34 bases between them. The CDR3 is 23 residues long. Germline V lookup: CDR1 TSWWSYY, CDR2 QGS. The DNA for the CDR3 is TGTGCTCTTGGGGAACGGGCTCCTACGATCATCTGGGGGTTTCAAAGGGGCACCGATAAACTCATCTTT. This gives the protein CALGERAPTIIWGFQRGTDKLIF.

Regarding this clone: Being one base from a much bigger clone, this may be a read error. The chain joins TRDV1 to TRDJ2, with 9 bases aligning to TRDD3. V shed 3 bases and J 0 bases; nucleotides not matched to a gene: 23. This CDR3 spans 23 amino acids. CDR1 is TSWWSYY and CDR2 is QGS in the germline V gene. Here the CDR3 DNA reads TGTGCTCTTGGGGACCTGGTTTGCCTCCCTTTGAGGGGATACGTAACTTTGACAGCACAACTCTTCTTT. Translated, it gives CALGDLVCLPLRGYVTLTAQLFF.

By sample share, this clone is large. V gene TRDV1 combines with J gene TRDJ2, with 10 nucleotides matching TRDD3. J gave up 7 bases and V 0 bases, and 23 bases lay outside the gene matches. This CDR3 region has 22 residues. CDR1 and CDR2 from the germline V gene are TSWWSYY and QGS. The CDR3, as DNA: TGTGCTCTTGGGGAACTAGTAACCTCTTACTGGGGGATCACCACCTGGGGAGCACAACTCTTCTTT. This codes for CALGELVTSYWGITTWGAQLFF.

The sample holds a few counts of this clone. This chain links TRDV2 with TRDJ1, with TRDD3 matching over 12 bases. The V segment lost 3 bases and the J segment 1 base; nucleotides outside the gene matches: 11. The CDR3 runs 18 residues. Looked up from germline, CDR1 is GEAIGNYY and CDR2 is EKD. For the CDR3, the DNA is TGTGCCTGTGACGCCGTCACTGGGGGATACTCAATCACCGATAAACTCATCTTT. It specifies CACDAVTGGYSITDKLIF.

This clone was counted between two and nine times. This chain links TRDV1 with TRDJ1; 13 bases fit TRDD3. The germline V gene encodes CDR1 TSWWSYY and CDR2 QGS. The CDR3 is made up of 23 amino acids. V shed 0 bases, J shed 9 bases, and the junction held 28 bases outside the gene matches. CDR3 sequence (DNA): TGTGCTCTTGGGGAACTAGACCGGTCCTTCCCACCGTACTGGGGGATACGATCACTGGAACTCATCTTT. Translating gives CALGELDRSFPPYWGIRSLELIF.

Sample share makes this clone large. The junction does not match germline at one end; this may be a read error. The rearrangement links TRDV1 to TRDJ2, with 10 bases fitting TRDD3. CDR1 TSWWSYY and CDR2 QGS come from the germline V gene. The length of the CDR3 is 23 residues. The CDR3 sequence is CALGEHFPRCIWGIGGLTAQLFF. The CDR3 DNA sequence: TGTGCTCTTGGAGAACACTTCCCGAGGTGTATCTGGGGGATAGGGGGTTTGACAGCACAACTCTTCTTT.

This clone was counted between two and nine times. J is TRDJ1 and V is TRDV1; 10 nucleotides line up with TRDD3. CDR3 length equals 23 residues. Germline CDR1 and CDR2: TSWWSYY and QGS. With V trimmed by 0 bases and J by 3 bases, 25 bases remained unmatched. The CDR3 is CALGELFPLTLYWGIQSSDKLIF. For the CDR3, the DNA is TGTGCTCTTGGGGAACTATTCCCCCTCACCCTTTACTGGGGGATCCAATCCTCCGATAAACTCATCTTT.

Concerning this clone: A much larger clone differs by one base, so this may be a read error. Other nucleotide sequences in the sample specify the same CDR3. The chain uses TRDV1 and TRDJ1; D is perhaps TRDD2 (7 bases). Germline V gives CDR1 TSWWSYY, CDR2 QGS. The CDR3 length is 21 residues. CDR3 in DNA: TGTGCTCTTGGAGAACTGCCTCTATTCTTCCTAAGGGCGGCTGGGGACGATAAACTCATCTTT. Translation: CALGELPLFFLRAAGDDKLIF.